This entry describes one T cell receptor beta chain. Its antigen is still unknown. PCR employed 60 Vbeta and 13 Jbeta primers. Clones were sequenced by immunoSEQ multiplex PCR, and TCRdb holds only the in-frame ones, with some missing. This sample carries about 150,000 clones, about 79% of them seen once, and the ten largest clones take 1.8%. V trimming: 3 bases; J trimming: 5 bases; junction bases outside the gene matches: 5. CDR3 length: 14 residues. Germline-derived CDR1 and CDR2 are SSHAT and FNYEAQ (reference sequence). The data derive from a study of cytomegalovirus exposure and HLA in healthy donors. Study results and limitations: Several of the most significant clusters appeared, in a later analysis, to be linked to common viral pathogens.

The sample was PBMCs. V usage is TRBV7-7 and J usage is TRBJ2-5, with 8 bases matching TRBD2. The receptor comes from a female donor in good health and CMV-seropositive. CDR3 sequence (DNA): TGTGCCAGCAGCTTTAGCGGGGCGGGGGAGACCCAGTACTTC. This translates into CASSFSGAGETQYF.